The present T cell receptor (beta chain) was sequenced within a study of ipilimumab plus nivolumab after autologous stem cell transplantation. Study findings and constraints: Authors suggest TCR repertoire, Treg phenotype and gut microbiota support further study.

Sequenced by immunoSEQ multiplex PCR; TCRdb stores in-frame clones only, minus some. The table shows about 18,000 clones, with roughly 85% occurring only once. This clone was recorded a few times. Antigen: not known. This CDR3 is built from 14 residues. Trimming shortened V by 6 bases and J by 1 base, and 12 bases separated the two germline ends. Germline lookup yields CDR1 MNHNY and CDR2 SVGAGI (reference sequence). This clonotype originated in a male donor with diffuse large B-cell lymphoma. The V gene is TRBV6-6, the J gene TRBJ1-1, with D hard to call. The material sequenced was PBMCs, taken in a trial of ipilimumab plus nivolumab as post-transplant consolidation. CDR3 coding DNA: TGTGCCAGCAGCTTCGGACGGAGGAACACTGAAGCTTTCTTT. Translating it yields CASSFGRRNTEAFF.